This T cell receptor beta chain emerged from a study of OX40 agonist ivuxolimab in advanced cancers. Findings and caveats of the study: Clonal expansion was among the lowest in partial responders at 0.1-3.0 mg/kg, especially CD8+.

Profiling relied on immunoSEQ multiplex PCR, and the TCRdb table lists in-frame clones only, not all of them. The sample has 75,000 to 100,000 clones, around 84% seen once. In germline, CDR1 is MDHEN, CDR2 SYDVKM. The CDR3 spans 17 residues. This clone was detected once. Its specificity is unknown. The junction shows a germline mismatch at one end, possibly a read error. This sample includes further DNA sequences coding for the same CDR3. The material sequenced was CD4+ or CD8+ T cells sorted from blood, taken in a trial of the OX40 agonist ivuxolimab. This TCR was recovered from an adult with an advanced solid tumor such as melanoma, head and neck, liver or kidney cancer. The chain is built from TRBV28 and TRBJ1-5; no clear D gene. CDR3 sequence reads: CASSLWTTTLSNQPQHF. The CDR3 bases are TGTGCCAGCAGTTTATGGACAACGACCCTTAGCAACCAGCCCCAGCATTTT.